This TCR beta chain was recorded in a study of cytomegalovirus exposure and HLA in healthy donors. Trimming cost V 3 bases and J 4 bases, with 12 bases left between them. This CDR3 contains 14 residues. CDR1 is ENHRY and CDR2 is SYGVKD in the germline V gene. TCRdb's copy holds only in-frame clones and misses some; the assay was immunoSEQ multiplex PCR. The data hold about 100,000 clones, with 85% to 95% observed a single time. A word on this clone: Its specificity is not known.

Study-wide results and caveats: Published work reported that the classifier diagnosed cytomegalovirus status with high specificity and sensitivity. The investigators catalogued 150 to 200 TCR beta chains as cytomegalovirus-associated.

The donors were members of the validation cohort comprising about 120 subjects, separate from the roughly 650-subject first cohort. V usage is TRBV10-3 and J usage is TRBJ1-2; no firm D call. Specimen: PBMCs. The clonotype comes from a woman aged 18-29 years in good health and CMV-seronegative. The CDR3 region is CAISDSTGSYGYTF. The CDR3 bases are TGTGCCATCAGTGACTCGACGGGTTCCTATGGCTACACCTTC.